This T cell receptor beta chain was profiled in a study of neoadjuvant nivolumab and ipilimumab in lung cancer. Study observations and caveats: Only a small number of samples underwent TCR sequencing. Only two of four nivolumab-treated tumors gained richness and clonality by surgery.

CDR1 and CDR2 (germline): LGHNA, YSLEER. Trimming stripped 4 bases from V and 4 bases from J, with 8 bases between. The CDR3 is 13 residues long. Profiled with immunoSEQ multiplex PCR; TCRdb holds only in-frame clones, not every one. The sample holds over 15,000 clones, around 77% seen once. This clone was observed a few times. Its antigen is undetermined. The rearrangement uses TRBV4-3 and TRBJ1-5; D unresolved. This receptor was identified in an adult with non-small cell lung cancer. This specimen was tumor tissue, taken after neoadjuvant nivolumab, alone or with ipilimumab, at or shortly before surgery. The CDR3 reads CASSLGFNQPQHF. Written as DNA, the CDR3 is TGCGCCAGCAGCCTGGGATTTAATCAGCCCCAGCATTTT.